This T cell receptor (beta chain) emerged from a study of blood T cell repertoires in COVID-19. Study context: Samples came from the United States, Italy and Spain, spanning acute and convalescent COVID-19. T cells, B-cell-depleted T cells, or PBMCs provided the cDNA or gDNA that served as material.

J lost 6 bases, V lost 4 bases, and 9 bases had no gene match. From germline, CDR1 is LGHDT and CDR2 YNNKEL (reference sequence). There are 15 residues in the CDR3. Authors' methods: Amplification of reference gene primers provided the estimated nucleated cell counts. Measured with immunoSEQ multiplex PCR; TCRdb has only the in-frame clones, and not every one. For V, J and clone size, that table is used; D and trimming come from the DNA. The data hold under 350,000 clones, with roughly nine tenths observed a single time. Sample: peripheral blood. This chain links TRBV3-1 (or the pseudogene TRBV3-2) with TRBJ2-1; TRBD1 matches 7 bases. The receptor was derived from a man between 18 and 29 years old with active or convalescent COVID-19. CDR3 sequence reads: CASSPTMTGFNEQFF. The DNA for the CDR3 is TGTGCCAGCAGCCCTACCATGACAGGGTTCAATGAGCAGTTCTTC.